A single sample is the source of the 30 T cell receptor beta chains below, sequenced in a study of T-cell memory formation after mild COVID-19. TCRdb re-analysed the 5' RACE reads in MiXCR, keeping a single row per CDR3 protein. Here the sample spans 250,000 to 350,000 distinct CDR3 sequences, roughly 19% being singletons. Sequencing was performed on PBMCs or a T cell subset sorted from them (not recorded which). These receptors came from a man younger than 35 who had mild COVID-19 (a few samples of this study predate the infection). Cell type and time point are not known.

In this sample, this clonotype turned up a few times. V and J are TRBV12-3 or TRBV12-4 and TRBJ1-2; D not resolved. The CDR3 covers 16 residues. V gave up 3 bases and J gave up 5 bases, with 19 bases separating them. CDR3 nucleotides: TGTGCCAGCAGTTTGTCGACCGGACTGCCGGGGTATGGCTACACCTTC. This translates into CASSLSTGLPGYGYTF.

This chain connects TRBV7-9 to TRBJ2-1, with 8 positions matching TRBD1. J was trimmed by 1 base and V by 1 base; bases with no gene match: 3. The CDR3 has 16 amino acids. Germline lookup yields CDR1 SEHNR and CDR2 FQNEAQ (reference sequence). CDR3 nucleotide sequence: TGTGCCAGCAGCTTAGGACAGGGGCTTTCCTACAATGAGCAGTTCTTC. This encodes CASSLGQGLSYNEQFF.

In its sample, this clonotype was seen a few times. The chain carries TRBV7-8 and TRBJ2-5; D gene unclear. Germline V gene sequence: CDR1 SGHVS, CDR2 FQNEAQ. Trimming took 3 bases from V and 4 from J, leaving 18 bases between them. This CDR3 spans 16 amino acids. The CDR3 DNA is TGTGCCAGCAGCTTTTCCCGCCCCACCTCGGGAGAGACCCAGTACTTC. This sequence encodes CASSFSRPTSGETQYF.

The V gene is TRBV28, the J gene TRBJ2-1; D possibly corresponds to TRBD2 (5 bases). Germline loops: CDR1 MDHEN, CDR2 SYDVKM. The CDR3 is 15 amino acids. V lost 3 bases and J lost 9, with 18 bases in between. For the CDR3, the DNA is TGTGCCAGCAGTTTCGGTGGACTCCCACGAGGTGAGCAGTTCTTC. It codes for CASSFGGLPRGEQFF.

This clonotype was counted a few times. V usage is TRBV12-3 or TRBV12-4 and J usage is TRBJ2-7; D may be TRBD1 or TRBD2 (5 bases each). V was pared by 1 base and J by 5 bases, with 9 bases between. The CDR3 spans 13 residues. The DNA for the CDR3 is TGTGCCAGCAGTTTAGGGTGGGGGAACGAGCAGTACTTC. Translated: CASSLGWGNEQYF.

This sequence joins TRBV6-5 and TRBJ1-2; 8 bases agree with TRBD1. Germline V gene data show CDR1 as MNHEY and CDR2 as SVGAGI. J lost 4 bases, V lost 1 base, and 2 bases had no gene match. The CDR3 runs 14 residues. The CDR3 bases are TGTGCCAGCAGTTACTTAGACAGGGGCTATGGCTACACCTTC. Protein product: CASSYLDRGYGYTF.

The chain is built from TRBV7-9 and TRBJ2-1; no definite D call. The V and J ends lost 5 bases and 6 bases respectively, with 11 bases between them. This CDR3 region has 13 residues. CDR1 and CDR2 from the germline V gene are SEHNR and FQNEAQ (reference sequence). CDR3 DNA sequence: TGTGCCAGCAGCAGACGGGCAGGCAATGAGCAGTTCTTC. It encodes CASSRRAGNEQFF.

The chain has TRBV5-6 and TRBJ1-1, with 9 nucleotides matching TRBD1. The length of the CDR3 is 14 residues. V gave up 5 bases and J gave up 4 bases; unmatched junction bases: 6. The germline CDR1 and CDR2 sequences are SGHDT and YYEEEE. CDR3 loop: CASRAGTGITEAFF. CDR3 bases: TGTGCCAGCAGGGCCGGGACAGGGATCACTGAAGCTTTCTTT.

This clonotype came up a few times. The gene calls are TRBV2 and TRBJ2-2; the D is unclear. Trimming took 11 bases from V and 5 from J, leaving 9 bases between them. The CDR3 runs to 11 residues. The germline CDR1 and CDR2 sequences are SNHLY and FYNNEI. The CDR3 nucleotides are TGTGCCGTCCAGTCGACCGGGGAGCTGTTTTTT. Translation gives CAVQSTGELFF.

In its sample, this clonotype was seen once. The junction and the germline gene differ at one end; a read error may be behind it. This sequence joins TRBV6-6 and TRBJ1-5; unclear D gene. CDR1 is MNHNY and CDR2 is SVGAGI in the germline V gene (reference sequence). The CDR3 extends over 16 amino acids. The CDR3 is CASRPSVGYSNQTQHF. The CDR3 DNA sequence: TGTGCCAGCAGGCCCTCGGTGGGTTATAGCAATCAGACCCAGCATTTT.

This chain joins TRBV3-1 and TRBJ1-2, with 9 bases that match TRBD1. Losses at the gene ends were 2 bases for V and 5 bases for J; bases not matched to a gene: 9. The CDR3 has 16 amino acids. Looked up from germline, CDR1 is LGHDT and CDR2 is YNNKEL (reference sequence). This CDR3 reads CASSQNIGQGSYGYTF. CDR3 nucleotide sequence: TGTGCCAGCAGCCAAAACATCGGACAGGGGTCTTATGGCTACACCTTC.

This clonotype has ten or more counts. The chain carries TRBV7-9 and TRBJ2-1, with TRBD2 matching 7 bases. This CDR3 contains 13 residues. The trim removed 6 bases at V and 4 bases at J, leaving 3 bases unmatched. Germline assignment: CDR1 SEHNR and CDR2 FQNEAQ (reference sequence). CDR3 in amino acids: CASRLGLYNEQFF. CDR3 coding DNA: TGTGCCAGCAGACTGGGACTATACAATGAGCAGTTCTTC.

CDR3 sequence reads: CASTEVSHTGELFF. The CDR3 DNA sequence: TGCGCCAGCACTGAGGTATCGCACACCGGGGAGCTGTTTTTT. The chain combines TRBV5-1 with TRBJ2-2, with unresolved D. Germline CDR1 and CDR2: SGHRS and YFSETQ. V was clipped by 6 bases and J by 3 bases, with 12 bases between them. CDR3 length: 14 amino acids.

This clonotype came up a few times. The chain combines TRBV12-3 or TRBV12-4 with TRBJ2-7; D not certain. The CDR3 has 14 residues. V was trimmed by 1 base and J by 2 bases, leaving 9 bases between them. CDR3 region: CASSLVVKAYEQYF. The CDR3 DNA sequence: TGTGCCAGCAGTTTAGTGGTCAAAGCCTACGAGCAGTACTTC.

V gene TRBV27 combines with J gene TRBJ2-7; 9 bases are shared with TRBD1. Per the germline V gene, CDR1 is MNHEY and CDR2 is SMNVEV (reference sequence). This CDR3 comprises 16 residues. V lost 0 bases to trimming and J lost 4 bases; unmatched junction nucleotides: 7. CDR3 sequence reads: CASSLSIGDRVYEQYF. The CDR3 DNA follows: TGTGCCAGCAGTTTATCGATCGGGGACAGGGTGTACGAGCAGTACTTC.

This clonotype was counted a single time. The genes are TRBV6-2 or TRBV6-3 and TRBJ2-5; 12 bases line up with TRBD2. The CDR3 is 16 amino acids. In germline, CDR1 is MNHEY, CDR2 SVGEGT. V was clipped by 4 bases and J by 5 bases; unmatched bases: 8. CDR3 amino acids: CASSWASGGAAETQYF. CDR3 nucleotide sequence: TGTGCCAGCAGTTGGGCTAGCGGGGGGGCCGCCGAGACCCAGTACTTC.

The chain employs TRBV29-1 and TRBJ2-6; D not certain. In germline, CDR1 is SQVTM, CDR2 ANQGSEA. Trimming took off 0 bases at V and 0 bases at J, with 3 bases between the two ends. This CDR3 comprises 14 residues. CDR3 protein: CSVEDVSGANVLTF. The CDR3 DNA reads as TGCAGCGTTGAAGATGTCTCTGGGGCCAACGTCCTGACTTTC. Supplemented by reference TRBV29-1 and TRBJ2-6, the full variable domain reads SAVISQKPSRDICQRGTSLTIQCQVDSQVTMMFWYRQQPGQSLTLIATANQGSEATYESGFVIDKFPISRPNLTFSTLTVSNMSPEDSSIYLCSVEDVSGANVLTFGAGSRLTVL.

This rearrangement joins TRBV29-1 to TRBJ1-5; D perhaps matches TRBD1 (6 bases). Per germline, CDR1 SQVTM and CDR2 ANQGSEA. The CDR3 contains 14 residues. Trimming pared 4 bases from V and 5 bases from J, leaving 15 bases between. The CDR3 loop is CSVGEGTLDQPQHF. DNA of the CDR3: TGCAGCGTTGGGGAGGGGACACTTGATCAGCCCCAGCATTTT.

This clonotype was seen a few times. The chain recombines TRBV11-2 with TRBJ2-2; 9 nucleotides align to TRBD2. Germline lookup yields CDR1 SGHAT and CDR2 FQNNGV. V lost 4 bases to trimming and J lost 0 bases; unmatched junction nucleotides: 9. This CDR3 spans 18 amino acids. The CDR3, as DNA: TGTGCCAGCAGCTCCCCTCAGCGGGGGGCATCGAACACCGGGGAGCTGTTTTTT. It codes for CASSSPQRGASNTGELFF.

In this sample, this clonotype turned up a few times. J is TRBJ2-2 and V is TRBV3-1; 8 nucleotides line up with TRBD1. In germline, CDR1 is LGHDT, CDR2 YNNKEL (reference sequence). There are 18 residues in the CDR3. Trimming removed 4 bases from V and 7 bases from J; junction bases left unmatched: 17. CDR3 in amino acids: CASSPPSRAGGKIGELFF. CDR3 sequence (DNA): TGTGCCAGCAGCCCGCCCAGTAGGGCAGGGGGCAAAATCGGGGAGCTGTTTTTT.

This clonotype was seen more than once but under ten times. CDR3 residues: CASSGGMNTEAFF. CDR3 sequence (DNA): TGTGCCAGCTCCGGGGGCATGAACACTGAAGCTTTCTTT. The chain links TRBV18 to TRBJ1-1; tentative D call: TRBD1 (6 bases). This CDR3 has 13 residues. Germline-derived CDR1 and CDR2 are KGHSH and LQKENI. V was pared by 6 bases and J by 0 bases, with 8 bases between.

J is TRBJ1-3 and V is TRBV18, with D maybe TRBD1 (5 bases). CDR1 is KGHSH and CDR2 is LQKENI in the germline V gene. The CDR3 extends over 14 amino acids. V lost 0 bases and J lost 8, with 11 bases in between. This CDR3 reads CASSPPGSRDTIYF. DNA of the CDR3: TGTGCCAGCTCACCACCAGGCTCCAGGGACACCATATATTTT.

This clonotype was observed a few times. The rearrangement links TRBV10-3 to TRBJ2-7; 9 bases agree with TRBD1. CDR3 length: 13 amino acids. Germline-derived CDR1 and CDR2 are ENHRY and SYGVKD. V lost 11 bases to trimming and J lost 6 bases; unmatched junction nucleotides: 11. CDR3 residues: CAVTGTGRIEQYF. In nucleotides, the CDR3 is TGTGCCGTGACCGGGACAGGGCGGATCGAGCAGTACTTC.

This clonotype was seen more than once but under ten times. V gene TRBV12-3 or TRBV12-4 combines with J gene TRBJ1-3; D gene ambiguous. This CDR3 is 15 amino acids long. V was clipped by 5 bases and J by 1 base, with 12 bases between them. The CDR3 here is CASSLTLGSGNTIYF. The CDR3 DNA reads TGTGCCAGCAGTCTCACTTTGGGTTCTGGAAACACCATATATTTT.

V and J are TRBV11-2 and TRBJ2-3; 14 bases map to TRBD2. The CDR3 totals 16 residues. CDR1 is SGHAT, CDR2 FQNNGV, per germline. J lost 2 bases, V lost 7 bases, and 5 bases had no gene match. The DNA for the CDR3 is TGTGCCAGCAAGGGGACTAGCGGGGGCGCCACAGATACGCAGTATTTT. Translated, it gives CASKGTSGGATDTQYF.

CDR3 nucleotide sequence: TGTGCCAGCAGCGCCACAGGGACAGGAGAAAAACTGTTTTTT. It codes for CASSATGTGEKLFF. The gene calls are TRBV7-8 and TRBJ1-4; 8 bases agree with TRBD1. The J segment lost 8 bases and the V segment lost 5 bases, leaving 7 bases of the junction unmatched. Germline CDR1 and CDR2: SGHVS and FQNEAQ. The CDR3 is 14 amino acids.

V gene TRBV28 combines with J gene TRBJ1-5; the D gene is possibly TRBD1 (5 bases). The CDR3 contains 16 residues. Trimming stripped 2 bases from V and 3 bases from J, with 14 bases between. The germline V gene has CDR1 MDHEN and CDR2 SYDVKM. This CDR3 reads CASSLTGERNNQPQHF. Written as DNA, the CDR3 is TGTGCCAGCAGTTTAACGGGGGAAAGGAACAATCAGCCCCAGCATTTT. The full variable domain, rest sourced from reference TRBV28 and TRBJ1-5, is DVKVTQSSRYLVKRTGEKVFLECVQDMDHENMFWYRQDPGLGLRLIYFSYDVKMKEKGDIPEGYSVSREKKERFSLILESASTNQTSMYLCASSLTGERNNQPQHFGDGTRLSIL.

The chain combines TRBV5-1 with TRBJ1-1; D call uncertain. Trimming cost V 0 bases and J 4 bases, with 10 bases left between them. Germline V lookup: CDR1 SGHRS, CDR2 YFSETQ. The CDR3 loop spans 14 amino acids. The CDR3 region is CASSLAEASTEAFF. DNA of the CDR3: TGCGCCAGCAGCTTGGCCGAGGCAAGCACTGAAGCTTTCTTT. Full variable domain (outside the CDR3, taken from reference TRBV5-1 and TRBJ1-1): KAGVTQTPRYLIKTRGQQVTLSCSPISGHRSVSWYQQTPGQGLQFLFEYFSETQRNKGNFPGRFSGRQFSNSRSEMNVSTLELGDSALYLCASSLAEASTEAFFGQGTRLTVV.

This chain joins TRBV27 and TRBJ2-3; 9 bases align to TRBD2. V lost 8 bases, J lost 5 bases, and 11 bases stayed unmatched. Germline V gene data show CDR1 as MNHEY and CDR2 as SMNVEV (reference sequence). This CDR3 comprises 15 residues. This chain's CDR3 is CASSVAGASGDTQYF. CDR3 sequence (DNA): TGTGCCAGCTCAGTAGCGGGGGCCTCGGGAGATACGCAGTATTTT.

The chain carries TRBV3-1 and TRBJ2-3; no clear D gene. Germline V gene sequence: CDR1 LGHDT, CDR2 YNNKEL (reference sequence). V gave up 1 base and J gave up 7 bases, with 6 bases separating them. This CDR3 is built from 12 residues. CDR3 in amino acids: CASSQGGNTQYF. In nucleotides, the CDR3 is TGTGCCAGCAGCCAAGGGGGAAATACGCAGTATTTT.